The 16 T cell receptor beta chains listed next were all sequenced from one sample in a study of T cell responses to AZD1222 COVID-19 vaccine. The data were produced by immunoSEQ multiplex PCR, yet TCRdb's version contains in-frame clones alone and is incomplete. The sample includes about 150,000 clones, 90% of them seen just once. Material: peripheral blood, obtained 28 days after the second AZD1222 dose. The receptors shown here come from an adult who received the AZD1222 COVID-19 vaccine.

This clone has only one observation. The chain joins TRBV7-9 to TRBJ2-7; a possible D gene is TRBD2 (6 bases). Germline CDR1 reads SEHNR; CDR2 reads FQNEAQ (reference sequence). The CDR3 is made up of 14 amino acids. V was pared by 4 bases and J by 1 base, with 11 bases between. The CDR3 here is CASSSGSPSYEQYF. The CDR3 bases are TGTGCCAGCAGCTCCGGGAGCCCTTCCTACGAGCAGTACTTC.

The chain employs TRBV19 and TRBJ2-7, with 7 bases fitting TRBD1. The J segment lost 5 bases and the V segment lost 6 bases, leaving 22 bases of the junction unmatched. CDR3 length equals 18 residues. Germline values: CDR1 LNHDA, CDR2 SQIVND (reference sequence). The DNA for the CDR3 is TGTGCCAGTAGGACCCTGAGACAGGGAGTCCCCCCTATGAACGAGCAGTACTTC. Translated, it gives CASRTLRQGVPPMNEQYF.

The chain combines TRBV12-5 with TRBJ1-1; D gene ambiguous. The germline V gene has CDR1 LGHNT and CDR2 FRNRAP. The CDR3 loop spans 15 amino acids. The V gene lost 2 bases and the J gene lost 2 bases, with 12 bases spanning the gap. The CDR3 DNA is TGTGCTAGTGGTTTGATTCTCGGTCGTAACACTGAAGCTTTCTTT. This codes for CASGLILGRNTEAFF.

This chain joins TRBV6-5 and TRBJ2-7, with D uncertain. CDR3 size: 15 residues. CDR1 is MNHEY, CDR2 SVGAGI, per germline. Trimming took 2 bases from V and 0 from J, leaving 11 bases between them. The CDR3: CASSYGHPSSYEQYF. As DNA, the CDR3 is TGTGCCAGCAGTTACGGTCACCCGAGCTCCTACGAGCAGTACTTC.

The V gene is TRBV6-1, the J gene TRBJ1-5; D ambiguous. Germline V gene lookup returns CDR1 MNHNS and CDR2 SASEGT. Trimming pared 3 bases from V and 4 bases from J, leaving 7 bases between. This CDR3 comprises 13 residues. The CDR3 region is CASSDRINQPQHF. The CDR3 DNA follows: TGTGCCAGCAGTGACAGGATAAATCAGCCCCAGCATTTT.

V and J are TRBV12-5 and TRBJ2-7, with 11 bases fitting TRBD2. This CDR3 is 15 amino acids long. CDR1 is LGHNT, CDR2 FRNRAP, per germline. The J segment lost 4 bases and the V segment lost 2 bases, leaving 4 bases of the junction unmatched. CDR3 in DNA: TGTGCTAGTGGTTTGATTCCTAGCGGGAGGTACGAGCAGTACTTC. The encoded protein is CASGLIPSGRYEQYF.

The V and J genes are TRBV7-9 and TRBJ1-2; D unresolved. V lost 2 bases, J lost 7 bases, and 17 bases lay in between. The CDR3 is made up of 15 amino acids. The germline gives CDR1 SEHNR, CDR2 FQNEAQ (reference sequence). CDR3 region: CASSLTHVRARGYTF. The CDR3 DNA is TGTGCCAGCAGCTTAACTCACGTAAGGGCGCGTGGCTACACCTTC.

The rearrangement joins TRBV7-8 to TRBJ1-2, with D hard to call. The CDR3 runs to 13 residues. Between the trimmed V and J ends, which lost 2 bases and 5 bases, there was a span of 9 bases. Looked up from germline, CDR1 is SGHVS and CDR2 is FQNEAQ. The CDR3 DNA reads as TGTGCCAGCAGCTTAAAACAAACATATGGCTACACCTTC. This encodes CASSLKQTYGYTF.

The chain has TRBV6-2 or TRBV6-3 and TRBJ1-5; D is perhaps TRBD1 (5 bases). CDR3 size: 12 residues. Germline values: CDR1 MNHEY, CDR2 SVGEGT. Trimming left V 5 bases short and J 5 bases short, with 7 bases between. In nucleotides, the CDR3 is TGTGCCAGCAGTCAGGGATATCAGCCCCAGCATTTT. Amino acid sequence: CASSQGYQPQHF.

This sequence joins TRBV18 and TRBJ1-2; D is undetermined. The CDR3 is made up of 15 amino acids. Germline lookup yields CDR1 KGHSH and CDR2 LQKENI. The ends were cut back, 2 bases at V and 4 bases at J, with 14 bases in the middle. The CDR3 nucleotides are TGTGCCAGCTCACCAGAAGGAACGTCAAGCTATGGCTACACCTTC. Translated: CASSPEGTSSYGYTF.

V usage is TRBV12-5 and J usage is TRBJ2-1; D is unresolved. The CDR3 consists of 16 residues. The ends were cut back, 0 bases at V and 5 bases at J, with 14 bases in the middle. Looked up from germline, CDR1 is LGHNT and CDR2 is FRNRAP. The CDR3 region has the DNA TGTGCTAGTGGTTTGGTACTGGGCAGGCTTGACAATGAGCAGTTCTTC. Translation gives CASGLVLGRLDNEQFF.

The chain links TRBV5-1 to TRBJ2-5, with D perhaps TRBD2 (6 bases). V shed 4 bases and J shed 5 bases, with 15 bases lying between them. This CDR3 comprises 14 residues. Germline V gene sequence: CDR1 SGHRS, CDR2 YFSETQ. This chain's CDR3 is CASSVRDFGETQYF. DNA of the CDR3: TGCGCCAGCAGCGTCCGGGACTTTGGGGAGACCCAGTACTTC.

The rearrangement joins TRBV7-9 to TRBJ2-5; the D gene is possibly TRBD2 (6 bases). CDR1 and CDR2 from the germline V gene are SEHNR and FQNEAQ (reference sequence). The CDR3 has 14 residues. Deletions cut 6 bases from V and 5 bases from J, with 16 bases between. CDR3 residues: CASRARGGWETQYF. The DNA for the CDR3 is TGTGCCAGCAGAGCTCGCGGAGGGTGGGAGACCCAGTACTTC.

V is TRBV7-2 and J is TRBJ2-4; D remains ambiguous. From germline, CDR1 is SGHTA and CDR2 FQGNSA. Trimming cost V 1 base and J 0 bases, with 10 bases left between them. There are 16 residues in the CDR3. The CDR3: CASSLGVSLAKNIQYF. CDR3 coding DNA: TGTGCCAGCAGCTTAGGGGTGTCACTAGCCAAAAACATTCAGTACTTC.

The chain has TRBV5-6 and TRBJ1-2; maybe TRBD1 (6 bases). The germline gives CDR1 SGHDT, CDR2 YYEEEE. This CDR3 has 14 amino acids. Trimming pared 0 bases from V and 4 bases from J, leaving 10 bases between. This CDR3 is CASSLDTGPYGYTF. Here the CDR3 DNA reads TGTGCCAGCAGCTTGGATACAGGGCCCTATGGCTACACCTTC.

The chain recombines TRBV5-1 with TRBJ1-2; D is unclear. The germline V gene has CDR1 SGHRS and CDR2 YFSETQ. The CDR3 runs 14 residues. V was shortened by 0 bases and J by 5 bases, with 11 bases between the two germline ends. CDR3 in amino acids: CASSLEGRSYGYTF. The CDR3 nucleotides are TGCGCCAGCAGCTTGGAGGGCCGATCTTATGGCTACACCTTC.